The entry below describes one T cell receptor beta chain. As yet, its antigen is unknown. Stimulation used approximately 9.1 ug/mL lysate from CMV-infected fibroblasts. Sorting of responding CD4+ T cells relied on upregulated CD40 ligand together with CD69. Stimulated PBMCs had first been depleted of CD8+ T cells. Anti-CD28/CD49d costimulation, CD40-blocking antibody and enfuvirtide were given to CD8-depleted PBMCs for 15 to 20 hours. The CDR3 contains 15 residues. With V trimmed by 3 bases and J by 7 bases, 6 bases remained unmatched. Germline values: CDR1 SGHTA, CDR2 FQGTGA. This entry belongs to a study of persistence of HIV-infected CD4 T cells. Findings and limits, study-wide: Rare CMV-responding cells carrying HIV-1 proviruses were not analyzed separately for TCR. CMV- and Gag-responding cells had lower TCRbeta richness than CD3/CD28-responding cells.

This was the immunoSEQ version 4 assay in survey mode. TCRdb's table, derived via immunoSEQ multiplex PCR, lists solely in-frame clones and lacks some. In the table there are fewer than 20,000 clones, 75% to 80% of which are singletons. The sequences come from CD4+ T cells sorted from PBMCs after 18-hour stimulation, collected from a patient who received antiretroviral therapy. The origin of this receptor is an adult man with HIV who was CMV-seropositive. V and J are TRBV7-3 and TRBJ2-1, with 10 bases that match TRBD2. The CDR3 DNA reads TGTGCCAGCAGCTTTTTAGCGGGGGGAATGAATGAGCAGTTCTTC. This gives the protein CASSFLAGGMNEQFF.